This entry lists 5 T cell receptor beta chains sequenced from one sample in a study of cytotoxic CD8 clonotypes in ibrutinib-treated CLL. Profiled with immunoSEQ multiplex PCR; TCRdb holds only in-frame clones, not every one. The data show over 200,000 clones, with 65% to 80% seen just once and over 5.5% held by the top ten. This specimen was PBMCs, taken after 12 months of ibrutinib treatment. The origin of the receptors is a human donor with chronic lymphocytic leukemia.

This clone was observed a handful of times. The CDR3 loop is CASGIQDNTEAFF. In DNA, the CDR3 is TGTGCCAGCGGAATACAGGATAACACTGAAGCTTTCTTT. The rearrangement uses TRBV2 and TRBJ1-1; tentative D call: TRBD1 (5 bases). Germline lookup yields CDR1 SNHLY and CDR2 FYNNEI. V lost 8 bases and J 2 bases, leaving 12 bases between the germline ends. This CDR3 contains 13 residues.

The chain recombines TRBV5-6 with TRBJ2-4, with D unclear. There are 14 residues in the CDR3. The V end lost 0 bases, the J end lost 7 bases, and 11 bases lay between the germline ends. Germline CDR1 is SGHDT and CDR2 is YYEEEE. The CDR3: CASSLVGNGNIQYF. CDR3 coding DNA: TGTGCCAGCAGCTTGGTAGGGAATGGTAACATTCAGTACTTC.

The chain uses TRBV29-1 and TRBJ2-3, with 14 bases identical to TRBD2. The V segment lost 7 bases and the J segment 0 bases; nucleotides outside the gene matches: 9. The CDR3 is 17 amino acids. Germline V CDR1 and CDR2: SQVTM, ANQGSEA. CDR3 coding DNA: TGCAGCGGGGCCGGACTAGCGGGGGGCCTTAGCACAGATACGCAGTATTTT. Protein: CSGAGLAGGLSTDTQYF.

The V gene is TRBV7-2, the J gene TRBJ1-3; no clear D gene. Germline lookup yields CDR1 SGHTA and CDR2 FQGNSA. This CDR3 spans 14 amino acids. Trimming took 8 bases from V and 3 from J, leaving 14 bases between them. DNA of the CDR3: TGTGCCAGCCACCGGGCAGGCCGTGGAAACACCATATATTTT. Its protein is CASHRAGRGNTIYF.

The chain is built from TRBV15 and TRBJ2-3; 10 nucleotides line up with TRBD2. Germline V gives CDR1 LNHNV, CDR2 YYDKDF (reference sequence). The length of the CDR3 is 16 residues. Germline trimming cut 1 base from V and 4 bases from J; bases unmatched to any gene: 5. The CDR3 loop is CATSRGLAGVADTQYF. The DNA of the CDR3 is TGTGCCACCAGCAGAGGGCTAGCGGGAGTCGCAGATACGCAGTATTTT.